This entry features one T cell receptor (beta chain) sequence. The sample comes from a study of OX40 agonist ivuxolimab in advanced cancers. The table came from immunoSEQ multiplex PCR; TCRdb's copy has only in-frame clones and leaves some out. The top ten clones hold around 2.1% of a sample with about 74,000 clones, 84% of them seen once. The CDR3 loop spans 15 amino acids. CDR1 and CDR2 (germline): SEHNR, FQNEAQ (reference sequence). Trimming removed 1 base from V and 0 bases from J, with 10 bases in between. The V gene is TRBV7-9, the J gene TRBJ2-7; D is ambiguous. The sequenced sample was CD4+ or CD8+ T cells sorted from blood, obtained in a trial of the OX40 agonist ivuxolimab. This TCR came from an adult with an advanced solid tumor such as melanoma, head and neck, liver or kidney cancer. CDR3 DNA sequence: TGTGCCAGCAGCTTAGAAAACATGTTCTCCTACGAGCAGTACTTC. Amino acid sequence: CASSLENMFSYEQYF.